The entry below describes one TCR beta chain. These data are taken from a study of blood T cell repertoires in COVID-19. Study-level information: PBMCs, B-cell-depleted T cells, or T cells were the source of the cDNA or gDNA that made up the material.

The repertoire was sequenced with immunoSEQ multiplex PCR; TCRdb's copy has only in-frame clones and lacks some. This table has some 170,000 clones, approximately 90% appearing once. Germline loops: CDR1 DFQATT, CDR2 SNEGSKA (reference sequence). Trimming removed 3 bases from V and 0 bases from J, with 19 bases in between. CDR3 length equals 17 residues. Sample: peripheral blood. The chain uses TRBV20-1 and TRBJ2-3; D is undetermined. This receptor was identified in a woman aged 55-75 years who had recovered from COVID-19. CDR3: CSASPLLRRASTDTQYF. The DNA for the CDR3 is TGCAGTGCTAGTCCGCTACTCCGGAGAGCTAGCACAGATACGCAGTATTTT.